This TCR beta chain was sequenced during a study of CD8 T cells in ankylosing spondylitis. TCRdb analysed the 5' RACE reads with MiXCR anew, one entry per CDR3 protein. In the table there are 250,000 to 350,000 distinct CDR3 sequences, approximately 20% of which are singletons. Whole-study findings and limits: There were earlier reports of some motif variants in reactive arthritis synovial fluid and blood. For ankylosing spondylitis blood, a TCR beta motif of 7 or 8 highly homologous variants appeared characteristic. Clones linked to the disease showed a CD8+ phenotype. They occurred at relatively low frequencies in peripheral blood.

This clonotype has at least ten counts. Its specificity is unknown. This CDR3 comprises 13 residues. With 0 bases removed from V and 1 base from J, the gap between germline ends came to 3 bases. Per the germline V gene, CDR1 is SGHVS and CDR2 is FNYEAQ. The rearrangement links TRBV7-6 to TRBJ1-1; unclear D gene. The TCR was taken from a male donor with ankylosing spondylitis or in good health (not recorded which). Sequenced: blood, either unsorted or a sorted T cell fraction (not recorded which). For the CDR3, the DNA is TGTGCCAGCAGCTTAGCAGAGAACACTGAAGCTTTCTTT. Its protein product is CASSLAENTEAFF.